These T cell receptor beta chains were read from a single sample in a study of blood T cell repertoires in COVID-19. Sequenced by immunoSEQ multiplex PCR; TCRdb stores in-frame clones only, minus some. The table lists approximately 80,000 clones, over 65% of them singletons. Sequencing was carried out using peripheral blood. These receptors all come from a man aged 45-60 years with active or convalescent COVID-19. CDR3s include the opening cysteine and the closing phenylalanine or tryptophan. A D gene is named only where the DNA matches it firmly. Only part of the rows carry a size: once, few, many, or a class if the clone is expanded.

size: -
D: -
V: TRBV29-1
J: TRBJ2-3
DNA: TGCAGCGTTGTACAGTCTGATACGCAGTATTTT
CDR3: CSVVQSDTQYF

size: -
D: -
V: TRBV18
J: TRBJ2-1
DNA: TGTGCCAGCTCACCGGGGAGTCCCCCAGGTGGTGAGCAGTTCTTC
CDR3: CASSPGSPPGGEQFF

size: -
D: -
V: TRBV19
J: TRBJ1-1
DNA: TGTGCCAGTAGTATTCGTCCCGGGGCTGAAGCTTTCTTT
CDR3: CASSIRPGAEAFF

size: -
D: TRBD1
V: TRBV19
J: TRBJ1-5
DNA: TGTGCCAGTAGGCAGGGGGGCTCGAAAAATCAGCCCCAGCATTTT
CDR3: CASRQGGSKNQPQHF

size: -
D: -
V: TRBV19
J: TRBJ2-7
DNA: TGTGCCAGTGGAGGGGTCCAGGGGGGCGGCGAGCAGTACTTC
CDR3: CASGGVQGGGEQYF

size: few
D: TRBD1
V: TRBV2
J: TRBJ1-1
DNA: TGTGCCAGCAGGGGATCCGGGACAGGGGGTATTGAAGCTTTCTTT
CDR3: CASRGSGTGGIEAFF

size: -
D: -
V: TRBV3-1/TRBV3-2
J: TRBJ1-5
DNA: TGTGCCAGCAGAGGGAGGAGGGATCAGCCCCAGCATTTT
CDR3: CASRGRRDQPQHF

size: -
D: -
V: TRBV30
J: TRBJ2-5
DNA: TGTGCCTGGAGGGCGGGACCAGAGACCCAGTACTTC
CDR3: CAWRAGPETQYF

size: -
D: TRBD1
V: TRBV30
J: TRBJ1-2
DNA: TGTGCCTGGAGTGAAATTTCAGGGGGAGGCTACACCTTC
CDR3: CAWSEISGGGYTF

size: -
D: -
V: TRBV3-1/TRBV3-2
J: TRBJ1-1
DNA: TGTGCCAGCAGCCAAGATACAGGACCTTCCGAAGCTTTCTTT
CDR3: CASSQDTGPSEAFF

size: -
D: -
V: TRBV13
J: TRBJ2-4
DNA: TGTGCCAGCGCCACGGGGGAGGAGAACAAAAACATTCAGTACTTC
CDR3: CASATGEENKNIQYF

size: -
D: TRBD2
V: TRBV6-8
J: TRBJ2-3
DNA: TGTGCCAGCACTTCCTACCAGCGGGGGGATACAGATACGCAGTATTTT
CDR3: CASTSYQRGDTDTQYF

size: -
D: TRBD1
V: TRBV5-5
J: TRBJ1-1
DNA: TGTGCCAGCAGCCCCTGGACAGGGGACTACACTGAAGCTTTCTTT
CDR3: CASSPWTGDYTEAFF

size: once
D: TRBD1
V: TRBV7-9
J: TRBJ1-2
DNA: TGTGCCAGCAGCCTAACTACAGGGGATGATGGCTACACCTTC
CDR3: CASSLTTGDDGYTF

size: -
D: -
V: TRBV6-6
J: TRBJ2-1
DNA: TGTGCCAGCAGTGGCTCGGCCTCCGCCAGGAATGAGCAGTTCTTC
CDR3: CASSGSASARNEQFF

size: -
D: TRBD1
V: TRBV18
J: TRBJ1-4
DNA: TGTGCCAGCTCACCCGGACAGGGAACAACTAATGAAAAACTGTTTTTT
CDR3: CASSPGQGTTNEKLFF

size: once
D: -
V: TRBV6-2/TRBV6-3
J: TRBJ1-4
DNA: TGTGCCAGCAGCCACGGGCCTCAAGGGGGTCAACTGTTTTTT
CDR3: CASSHGPQGGQLFF

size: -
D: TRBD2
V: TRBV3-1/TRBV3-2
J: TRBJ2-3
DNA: TGTGCCAGCAGCCAAGATCCTAGCGGCGGCACAGATACGCAGTATTTT
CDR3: CASSQDPSGGTDTQYF

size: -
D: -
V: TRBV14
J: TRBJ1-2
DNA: TGTGCCAGCAGCCCTAGACAGAGCAGGGGCTACACCTTC
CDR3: CASSPRQSRGYTF

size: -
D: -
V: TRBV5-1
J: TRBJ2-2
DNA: TGCGCCAGCAGCGCACTAGGGTCCGGGGAGCTGTTTTTT
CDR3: CASSALGSGELFF

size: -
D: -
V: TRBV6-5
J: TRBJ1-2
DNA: TGTGCCAGCAGTTACCTAGCCGGAGGTAACTATGGCTACACCTTC
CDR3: CASSYLAGGNYGYTF

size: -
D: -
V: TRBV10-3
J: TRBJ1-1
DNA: TGTGCCATCAGTGACCATAGGGGGGGCTCGGCCACTGAAGCTTTCTTT
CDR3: CAISDHRGGSATEAFF

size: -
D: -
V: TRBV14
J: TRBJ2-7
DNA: TGTGCCAGCAGCCTGCAGGGCTACGAGCAGTACTTC
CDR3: CASSLQGYEQYF

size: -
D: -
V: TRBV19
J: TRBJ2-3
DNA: TGTGCCAGTAGGTCTAGCTTGGTGTCGGATACGCAGTATTTT
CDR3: CASRSSLVSDTQYF

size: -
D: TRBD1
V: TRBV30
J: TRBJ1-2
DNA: TGTGCCTGGACGGGACAGGTCGAGGGAGGCTACACCTTC
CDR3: CAWTGQVEGGYTF

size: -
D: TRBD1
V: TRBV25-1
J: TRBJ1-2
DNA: TGTGCCAGCAGTGAGAGCAGGGGGCTAGGCTACACCTTC
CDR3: CASSESRGLGYTF

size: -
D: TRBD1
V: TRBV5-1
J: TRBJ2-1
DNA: TGCGCCAGCAGCCAAGGGACAGTCTACAATGAGCAGTTCTTC
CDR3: CASSQGTVYNEQFF

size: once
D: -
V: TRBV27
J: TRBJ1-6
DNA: TGTGCCAGCAGCCGAAATCCCCACAGAGATTCACCCCTCCACTTT
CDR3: CASSRNPHRDSPLHF

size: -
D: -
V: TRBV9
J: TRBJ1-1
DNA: TGTGCCAGCAGCGGAAGGGGGAGAAACACTGAAGCTTTCTTT
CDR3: CASSGRGRNTEAFF

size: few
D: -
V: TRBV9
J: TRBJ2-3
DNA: TGTGCCAGCAGCTCCACCCCGGGAGATACGCAGTATTTT
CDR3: CASSSTPGDTQYF

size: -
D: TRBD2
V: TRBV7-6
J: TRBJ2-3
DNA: TGTGCCAGCAGCATGCTGCCAGCGGGGGGTGGTGATACGCAGTATTTT
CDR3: CASSMLPAGGGDTQYF

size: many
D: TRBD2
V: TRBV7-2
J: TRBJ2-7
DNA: TGTGCCAGCAGCTTGGGGCGGTTCGGGGAGGGTCGATTGAGGTACGAGCAGTACTTC
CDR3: CASSLGRFGEGRLRYEQYF

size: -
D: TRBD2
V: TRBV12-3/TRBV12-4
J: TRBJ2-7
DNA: TGTGCCAGCGAGATAGCGGGGGGGCGCGAGCAGTACTTC
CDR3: CASEIAGGREQYF

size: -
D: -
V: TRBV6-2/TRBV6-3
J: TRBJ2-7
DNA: TGTGCCAGCAGTCCCTGGCAGGGATCCTACGAGCAGTACTTC
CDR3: CASSPWQGSYEQYF

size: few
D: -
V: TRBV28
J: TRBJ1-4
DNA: TGTGCCAGCAGTTTATCCTCGGGGGATGAAAAACTGTTTTTT
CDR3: CASSLSSGDEKLFF

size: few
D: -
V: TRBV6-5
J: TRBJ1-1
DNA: TGTGCCAGCAGTTACTCTGGGACAAAGAACACTGAAGCTTTCTTT
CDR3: CASSYSGTKNTEAFF

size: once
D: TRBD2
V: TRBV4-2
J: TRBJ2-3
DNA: TGTGCCAGCAGCCAAGATAAGCACAGCGGGGGGGCCGAGGATACGCAGTATTTT
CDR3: CASSQDKHSGGAEDTQYF

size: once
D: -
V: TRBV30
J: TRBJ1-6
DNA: TGTGCCTGGAGTTTTCAGGGGAAATCACCCCTCCACTTT
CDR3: CAWSFQGKSPLHF

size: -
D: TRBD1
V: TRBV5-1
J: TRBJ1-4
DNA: TGCGCCAGCAGCGCGGACAGGGAAAAACTGTTTTTT
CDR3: CASSADREKLFF

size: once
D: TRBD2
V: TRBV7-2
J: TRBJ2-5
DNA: TGTGCCAGCAGCTTAGCGAAGGTAGCGGGGGCTCAAGGGACCCAGTACTTC
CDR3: CASSLAKVAGAQGTQYF

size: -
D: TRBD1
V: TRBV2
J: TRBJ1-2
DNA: TGTGCCAGCAGTGAACCCGTGACAGGGGGAGGCTACACCTTC
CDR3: CASSEPVTGGGYTF

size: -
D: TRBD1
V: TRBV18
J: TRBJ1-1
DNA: TGTGCCAGCTCCCAGGGGGCTCCGAACACTGAAGCTTTCTTT
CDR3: CASSQGAPNTEAFF

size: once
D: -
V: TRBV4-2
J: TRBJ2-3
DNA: TGTGCCAGCAGCCAAGATAGGGGCGGGGGCACAGATACGCAGTATTTT
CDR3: CASSQDRGGGTDTQYF

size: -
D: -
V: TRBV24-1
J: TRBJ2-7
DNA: TGTGCCACCAGTGATTATACAGGCCATGAGCAGTACTTC
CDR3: CATSDYTGHEQYF

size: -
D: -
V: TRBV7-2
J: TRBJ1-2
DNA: TGTGCCAGCAGCCTCGACTCGCGGGGCGCGGATGGCTACACCTTC
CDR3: CASSLDSRGADGYTF

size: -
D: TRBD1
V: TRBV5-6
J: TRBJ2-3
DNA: TGTGCCAGCAGTTTTGGGACAGGGGCGTGGTCAGATACGCAGTATTTT
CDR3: CASSFGTGAWSDTQYF

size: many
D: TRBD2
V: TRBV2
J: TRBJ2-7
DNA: TGTGCCGGTTCTAGCGGGGGCCGGGTCGAGCAGTACTTC
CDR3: CAGSSGGRVEQYF

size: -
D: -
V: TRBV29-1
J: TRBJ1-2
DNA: TGCAGCGCCCTAGACAGGCCCAGCCGCTACACCTTC
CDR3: CSALDRPSRYTF

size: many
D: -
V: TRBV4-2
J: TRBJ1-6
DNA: TGTGCCAGCAGCTCAGGGGCTGTCAATTCACCCCTCCACTTT
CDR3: CASSSGAVNSPLHF

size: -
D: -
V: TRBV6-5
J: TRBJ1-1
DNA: TGTGCCAGCAACCCGTCGGGGGGGTTTGAAGCTTTCTTT
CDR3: CASNPSGGFEAFF

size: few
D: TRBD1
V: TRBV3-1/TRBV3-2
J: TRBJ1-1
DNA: TGTGCCAGCGCTCCAGGGGGCGCCACTGAAGCTTTCTTT
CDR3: CASAPGGATEAFF

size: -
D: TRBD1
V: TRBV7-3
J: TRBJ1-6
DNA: TGTGCCAGCAGCCCGACGGACAGGTATAATTCACCCCTCCACTTT
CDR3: CASSPTDRYNSPLHF

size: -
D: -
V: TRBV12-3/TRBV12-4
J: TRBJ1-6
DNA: TGTGCCAGCCGAACATATAATTCACCCCTCCACTTT
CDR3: CASRTYNSPLHF